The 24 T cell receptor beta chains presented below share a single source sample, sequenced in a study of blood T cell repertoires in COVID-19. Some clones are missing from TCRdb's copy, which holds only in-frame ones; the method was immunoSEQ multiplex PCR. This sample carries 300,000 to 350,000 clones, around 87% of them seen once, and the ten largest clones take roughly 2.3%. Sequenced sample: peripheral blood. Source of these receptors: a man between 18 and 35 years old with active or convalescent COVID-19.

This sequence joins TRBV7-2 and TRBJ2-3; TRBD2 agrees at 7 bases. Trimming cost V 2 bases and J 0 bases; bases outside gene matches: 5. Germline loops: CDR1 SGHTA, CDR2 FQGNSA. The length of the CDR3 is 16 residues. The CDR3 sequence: CASSLWRTRSTDTQYF. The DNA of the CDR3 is TGTGCCAGCAGCTTATGGCGGACTAGGAGCACAGATACGCAGTATTTT.

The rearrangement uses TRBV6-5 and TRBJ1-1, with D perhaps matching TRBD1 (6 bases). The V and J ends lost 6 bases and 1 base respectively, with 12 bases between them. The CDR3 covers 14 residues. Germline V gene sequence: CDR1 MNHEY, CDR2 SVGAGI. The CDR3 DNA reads TGTGCCAGCAGACTGGGACATCCGAACACTGAAGCTTTCTTT. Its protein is CASRLGHPNTEAFF.

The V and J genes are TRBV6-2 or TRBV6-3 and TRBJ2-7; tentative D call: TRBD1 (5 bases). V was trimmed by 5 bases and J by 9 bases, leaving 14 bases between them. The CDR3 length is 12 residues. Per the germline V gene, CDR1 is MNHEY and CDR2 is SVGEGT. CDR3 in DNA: TGTGCCAGCAGTCTCCAGGGTCCGCGGCAGTACTTC. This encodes CASSLQGPRQYF.

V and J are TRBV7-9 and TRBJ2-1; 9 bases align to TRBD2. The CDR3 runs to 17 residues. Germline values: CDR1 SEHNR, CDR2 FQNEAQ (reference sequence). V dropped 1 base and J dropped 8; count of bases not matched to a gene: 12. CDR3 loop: CASSLGLLGGRADEQFF. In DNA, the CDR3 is TGTGCCAGCAGCTTAGGTCTCCTGGGCGGGAGGGCCGATGAGCAGTTCTTC.

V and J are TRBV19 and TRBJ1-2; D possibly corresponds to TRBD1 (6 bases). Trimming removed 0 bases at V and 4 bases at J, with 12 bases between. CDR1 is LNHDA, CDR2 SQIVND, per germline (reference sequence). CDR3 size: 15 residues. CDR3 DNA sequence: TGTGCCAGTAGTATAGAGGACAGTGGGGCCTATGGCTACACCTTC. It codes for CASSIEDSGAYGYTF. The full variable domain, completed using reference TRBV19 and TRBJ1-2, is DGGITQSPKYLFRKEGQNVTLSCEQNLNHDAMYWYRQDPGQGLRLIYYSQIVNDFQKGDIAEGYSVSREKKESFPLTVTSAQKNPTAFYLCASSIEDSGAYGYTFGSGTRLTVV.

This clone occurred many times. CDR3 in amino acids: CASSLAGGSYNSPLHF. The CDR3 DNA is TGCGCCAGCAGCTTGGCCGGGGGCTCCTATAATTCACCCCTCCACTTT. V and J are TRBV5-1 and TRBJ1-6; D might be TRBD1 (5 bases). CDR1 and CDR2 from the germline V gene are SGHRS and YFSETQ. The CDR3 has 16 residues. Deletions cut 0 bases from V and 0 bases from J, with 7 bases between.

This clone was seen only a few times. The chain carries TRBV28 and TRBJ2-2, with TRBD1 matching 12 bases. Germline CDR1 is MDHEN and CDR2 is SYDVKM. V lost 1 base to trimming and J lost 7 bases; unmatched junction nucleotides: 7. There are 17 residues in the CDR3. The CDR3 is CASSLLGQGASDGELFF. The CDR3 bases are TGTGCCAGCAGTTTATTGGGACAGGGGGCCTCGGACGGGGAGCTGTTTTTT.

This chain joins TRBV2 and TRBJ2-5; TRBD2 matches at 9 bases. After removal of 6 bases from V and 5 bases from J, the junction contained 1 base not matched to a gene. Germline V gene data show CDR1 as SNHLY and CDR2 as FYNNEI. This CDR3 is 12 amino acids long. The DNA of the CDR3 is TGTGCCAGCAGGACTAGCGGCGAGACCCAGTACTTC. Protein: CASRTSGETQYF.

CDR3 nucleotides: TGTGCCAGCAGTCTCGAAAGTAGATTGTTAGATACGCAGTATTTT. This codes for CASSLESRLLDTQYF. The chain has TRBV28 and TRBJ2-3; unclear D gene. Germline CDR1 is MDHEN and CDR2 is SYDVKM. The CDR3 length is 15 residues. V dropped 5 bases and J dropped 5 bases, with 17 bases sitting between them.

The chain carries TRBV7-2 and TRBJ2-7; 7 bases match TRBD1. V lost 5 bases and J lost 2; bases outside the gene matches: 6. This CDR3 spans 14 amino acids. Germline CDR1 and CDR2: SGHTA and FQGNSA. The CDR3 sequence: CASSGRDSAYEQYF. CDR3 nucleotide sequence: TGTGCCAGCAGCGGCCGGGACAGTGCCTACGAGCAGTACTTC.

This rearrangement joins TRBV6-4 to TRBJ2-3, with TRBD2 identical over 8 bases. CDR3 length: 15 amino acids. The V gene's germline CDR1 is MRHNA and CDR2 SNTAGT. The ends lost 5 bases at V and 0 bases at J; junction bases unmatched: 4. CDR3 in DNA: TGTGCCAGCAGTCAGACGGGGGGGAGCACAGATACGCAGTATTTT. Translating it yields CASSQTGGSTDTQYF.

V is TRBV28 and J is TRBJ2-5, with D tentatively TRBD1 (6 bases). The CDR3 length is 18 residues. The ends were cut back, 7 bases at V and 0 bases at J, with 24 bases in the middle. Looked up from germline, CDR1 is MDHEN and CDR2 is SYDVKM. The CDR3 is CASIPPRQGRGYQETQYF. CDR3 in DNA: TGTGCCAGCATCCCCCCAAGGCAGGGCAGGGGCTACCAAGAGACCCAGTACTTC.

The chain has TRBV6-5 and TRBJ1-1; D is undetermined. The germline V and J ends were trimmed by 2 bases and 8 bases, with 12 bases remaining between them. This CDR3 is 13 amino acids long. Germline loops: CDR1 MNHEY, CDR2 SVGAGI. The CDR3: CASSYDAVSEAFF. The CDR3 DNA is TGTGCCAGCAGTTACGACGCGGTTTCGGAAGCTTTCTTT.

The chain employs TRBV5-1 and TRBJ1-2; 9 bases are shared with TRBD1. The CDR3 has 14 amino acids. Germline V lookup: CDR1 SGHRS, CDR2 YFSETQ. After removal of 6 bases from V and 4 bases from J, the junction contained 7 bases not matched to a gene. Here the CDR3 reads CASTPGTGPYGYTF. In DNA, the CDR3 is TGCGCCAGCACCCCCGGGACAGGGCCCTATGGCTACACCTTC.

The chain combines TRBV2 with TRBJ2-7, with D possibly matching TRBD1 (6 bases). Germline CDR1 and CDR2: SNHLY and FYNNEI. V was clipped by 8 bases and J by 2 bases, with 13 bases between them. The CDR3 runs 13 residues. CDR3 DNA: TGTGCCAGCCGCCGGACAGAGCCCTACGAGCAGTACTTC. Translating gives CASRRTEPYEQYF.

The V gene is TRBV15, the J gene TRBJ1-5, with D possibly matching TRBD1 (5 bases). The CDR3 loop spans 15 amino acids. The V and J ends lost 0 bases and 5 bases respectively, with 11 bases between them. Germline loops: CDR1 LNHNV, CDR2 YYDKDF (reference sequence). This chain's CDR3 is CATSRDRTRDQPQHF. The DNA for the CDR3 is TGTGCCACCAGCAGAGATAGGACAAGAGATCAGCCCCAGCATTTT.

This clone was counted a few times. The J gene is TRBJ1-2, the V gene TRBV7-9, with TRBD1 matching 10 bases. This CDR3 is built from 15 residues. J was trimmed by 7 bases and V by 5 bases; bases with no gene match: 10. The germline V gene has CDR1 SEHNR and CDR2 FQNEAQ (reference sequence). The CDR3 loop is CASSLAGTGESGYTF. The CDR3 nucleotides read TGTGCCAGCAGCCTCGCCGGGACAGGGGAGTCTGGCTACACCTTC.

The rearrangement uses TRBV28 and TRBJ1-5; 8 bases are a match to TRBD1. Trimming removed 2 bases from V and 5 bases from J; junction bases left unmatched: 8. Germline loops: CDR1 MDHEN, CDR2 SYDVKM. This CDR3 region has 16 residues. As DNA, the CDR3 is TGTGCCAGCAGTTTACCGAACAGGGGGGGGTATCAGCCCCAGCATTTT. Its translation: CASSLPNRGGYQPQHF.

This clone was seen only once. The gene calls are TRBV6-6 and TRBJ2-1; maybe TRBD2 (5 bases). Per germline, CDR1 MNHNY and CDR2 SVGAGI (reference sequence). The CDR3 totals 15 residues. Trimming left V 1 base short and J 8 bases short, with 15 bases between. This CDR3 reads CASSYFAGPLDEQFF. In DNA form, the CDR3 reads TGTGCCAGCAGTTACTTCGCGGGCCCATTGGATGAGCAGTTCTTC.

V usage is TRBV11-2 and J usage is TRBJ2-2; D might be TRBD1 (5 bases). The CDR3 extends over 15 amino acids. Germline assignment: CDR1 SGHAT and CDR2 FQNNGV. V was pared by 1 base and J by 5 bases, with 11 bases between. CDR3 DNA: TGTGCCAGCAGCTTAGTGGGGCTAGAGACCGGGGAGCTGTTTTTT. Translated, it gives CASSLVGLETGELFF.

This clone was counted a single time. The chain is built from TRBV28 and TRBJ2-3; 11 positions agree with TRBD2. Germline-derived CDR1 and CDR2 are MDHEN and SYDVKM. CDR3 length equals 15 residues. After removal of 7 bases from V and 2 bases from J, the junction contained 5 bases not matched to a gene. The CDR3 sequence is CASNQLAGDTDTQYF. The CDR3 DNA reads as TGTGCCAGCAATCAACTAGCGGGAGACACAGATACGCAGTATTTT.

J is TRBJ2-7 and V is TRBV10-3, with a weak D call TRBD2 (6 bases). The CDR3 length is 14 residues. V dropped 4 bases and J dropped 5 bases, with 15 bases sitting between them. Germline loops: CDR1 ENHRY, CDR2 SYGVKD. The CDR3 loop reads CAISVLGGFHEQYF. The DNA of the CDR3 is TGTGCCATCAGTGTACTGGGAGGTTTCCACGAGCAGTACTTC.

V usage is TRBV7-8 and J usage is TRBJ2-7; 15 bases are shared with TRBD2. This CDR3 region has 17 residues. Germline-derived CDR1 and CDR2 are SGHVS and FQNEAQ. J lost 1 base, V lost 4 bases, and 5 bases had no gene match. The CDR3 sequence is CASSSGTSGRWSYEQYF. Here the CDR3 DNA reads TGTGCCAGCAGCTCCGGGACTAGCGGGAGGTGGTCCTACGAGCAGTACTTC.

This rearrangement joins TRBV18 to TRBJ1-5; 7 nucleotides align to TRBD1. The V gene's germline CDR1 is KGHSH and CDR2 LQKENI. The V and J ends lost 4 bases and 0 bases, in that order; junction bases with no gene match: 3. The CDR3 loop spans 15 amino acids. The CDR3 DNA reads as TGTGCCAGCTCACTGGGACAGAATAGCAATCAGCCCCAGCATTTT. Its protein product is CASSLGQNSNQPQHF. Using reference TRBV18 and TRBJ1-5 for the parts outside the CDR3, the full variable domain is NAGVMQNPRHLVRRRGQEARLRCSPMKGHSHVYWYRQLPEEGLKFMVYLQKENIIDESGMPKERFSAEFPKEGPSILRIQQVVRGDSAAYFCASSLGQNSNQPQHFGDGTRLSIL.